Following are 6 T cell receptor beta chains from one sample sequenced in a study of blood T cells in healthy people across ages. PCR was performed a second time for about 7 to 12 cycles using a sample-barcoded 5' primer and a J-beta primer mix. In TCRdb, the 5' RACE reads were re-called with MiXCR into one record per CDR3 protein. The profile shows 850,000 to 1,100,000 distinct CDR3 sequences, around two fifths of them singletons. What was sequenced was blood. The receptors were sampled from a man aged 18 to 30 in good health.

This clonotype was recorded a few times. The genes are TRBV6-9 and TRBJ2-7; TRBD1 is a possible D gene (5 bases). Germline lookup yields CDR1 MNHGY and CDR2 SVAAGI. The length of the CDR3 is 15 residues. V gave up 11 bases and J gave up 0 bases, with 20 bases separating them. CDR3 sequence (DNA): TGTGCCGAAAACCCCCAACAGGTCCCCTCCTACGAGCAGTACTTC. It specifies CAENPQQVPSYEQYF.

The chain has TRBV7-9 and TRBJ2-1; tentative D call: TRBD1 (6 bases). Germline-derived CDR1 and CDR2 are SEHNR and FQNEAQ (reference sequence). V lost 1 base and J lost 10, with 14 bases in between. The CDR3 runs to 14 residues. The CDR3 region has the DNA TGTGCCAGCAGCTTAGTTGGGACACGTGACGAGCAGTTCTTC. Protein product: CASSLVGTRDEQFF. The full variable domain, completed using reference TRBV7-9 and TRBJ2-1, is DTGVSQNPRHKITKRGQNVTFRCDPISEHNRLYWYRQTLGQGPEFLTYFQNEAQLEKSRLLSDRFSAERPKGSFSTLEIQRTEQGDSAMYLCASSLVGTRDEQFFGPGTRLTVL.

As concerns this clonotype: A single base separates this from a much larger clone, so it may be a read error. This rearrangement joins TRBV20-1 to TRBJ1-1; D perhaps matches TRBD1 (5 bases). Looked up from germline, CDR1 is DFQATT and CDR2 is SNEGSKA (reference sequence). The CDR3 totals 13 residues. The CDR3 region is CSAGQGSLTETFF. CDR3 in DNA: TGCAGTGCTGGGCAGGGCAGTCTCACTGAAACTTTCTTT.

The V gene is TRBV5-1, the J gene TRBJ2-5; a weak D match, TRBD2 (5 bases). The germline V and J ends were trimmed by 0 bases and 11 bases, with 14 bases remaining between them. Germline V lookup: CDR1 SGHRS, CDR2 YFSETQ. CDR3 length: 13 residues. CDR3 sequence (DNA): TGCGCCAGCAGCTTGGGCCTAGCTATTGAGCAGTACTTC. The encoded protein is CASSLGLAIEQYF.

The CDR3 DNA sequence: TGTGCCTGGAGTGTAAACAGGAGAGGTTCACCCCTCCACTTT. Translation gives CAWSVNRRGSPLHF. V and J are TRBV30 and TRBJ1-6; TRBD1 is a possible D gene (5 bases). Germline values: CDR1 GTSNPN, CDR2 SVGIG (reference sequence). The V and J ends lost 0 bases and 9 bases respectively, with 12 bases between them. The CDR3 runs to 14 residues.

The chain links TRBV5-1 to TRBJ1-6, with unresolved D. Deletions cut 0 bases from V and 7 bases from J, with 11 bases between. The CDR3 has 15 residues. Germline V gene lookup returns CDR1 SGHRS and CDR2 YFSETQ. The CDR3 DNA reads TGCGCCAGCAGCTTGGTCCTAAGAGAGAATTCACCCCTCCACTTT. It translates to CASSLVLRENSPLHF. The full variable domain, its missing parts supplied by reference TRBV5-1 and TRBJ1-6, is KAGVTQTPRYLIKTRGQQVTLSCSPISGHRSVSWYQQTPGQGLQFLFEYFSETQRNKGNFPGRFSGRQFSNSRSEMNVSTLELGDSALYLCASSLVLRENSPLHFGNGTRLTVT.